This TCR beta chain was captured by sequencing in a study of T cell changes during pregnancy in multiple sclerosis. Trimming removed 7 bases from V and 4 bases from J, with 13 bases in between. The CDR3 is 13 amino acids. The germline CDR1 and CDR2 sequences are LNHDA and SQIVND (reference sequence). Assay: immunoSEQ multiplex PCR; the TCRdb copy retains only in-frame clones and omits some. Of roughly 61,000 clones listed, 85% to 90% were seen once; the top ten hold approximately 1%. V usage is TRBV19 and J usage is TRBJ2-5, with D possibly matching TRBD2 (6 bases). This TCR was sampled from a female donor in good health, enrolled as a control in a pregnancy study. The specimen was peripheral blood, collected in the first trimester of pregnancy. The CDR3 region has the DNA TGTGCCAGTAATCGGGGGACGGGAGAGACCCAGTACTTC. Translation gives CASNRGTGETQYF.